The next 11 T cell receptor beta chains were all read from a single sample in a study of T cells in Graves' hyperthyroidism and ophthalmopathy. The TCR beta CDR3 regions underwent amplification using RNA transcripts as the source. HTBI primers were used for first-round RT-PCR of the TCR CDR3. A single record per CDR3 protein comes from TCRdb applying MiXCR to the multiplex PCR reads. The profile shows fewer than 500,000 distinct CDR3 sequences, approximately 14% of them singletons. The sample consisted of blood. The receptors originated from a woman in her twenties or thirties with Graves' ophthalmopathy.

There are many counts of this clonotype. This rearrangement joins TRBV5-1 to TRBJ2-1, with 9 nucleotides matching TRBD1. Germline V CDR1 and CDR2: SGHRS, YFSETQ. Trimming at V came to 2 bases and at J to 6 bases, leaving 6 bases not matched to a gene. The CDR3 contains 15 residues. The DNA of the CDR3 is TGCGCCAGCAGCTTAAACAGGGGGCAGGTCAATGAGCAGTTCTTC. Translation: CASSLNRGQVNEQFF.

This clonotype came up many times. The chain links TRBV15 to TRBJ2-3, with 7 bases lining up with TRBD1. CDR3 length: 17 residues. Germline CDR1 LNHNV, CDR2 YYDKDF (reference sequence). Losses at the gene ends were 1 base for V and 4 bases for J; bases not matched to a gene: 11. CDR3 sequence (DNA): TGTGCCACCAGCAGAGCAGGGAACAGGGGTGGCGCAGATACGCAGTATTTT. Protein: CATSRAGNRGGADTQYF.

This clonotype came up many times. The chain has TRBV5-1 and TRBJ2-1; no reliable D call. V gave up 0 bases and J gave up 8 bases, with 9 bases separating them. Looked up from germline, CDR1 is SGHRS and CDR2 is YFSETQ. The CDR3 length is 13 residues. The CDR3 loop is CASSLANIDEQFF. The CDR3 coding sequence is TGCGCCAGCAGCTTGGCCAATATAGATGAGCAGTTCTTC.

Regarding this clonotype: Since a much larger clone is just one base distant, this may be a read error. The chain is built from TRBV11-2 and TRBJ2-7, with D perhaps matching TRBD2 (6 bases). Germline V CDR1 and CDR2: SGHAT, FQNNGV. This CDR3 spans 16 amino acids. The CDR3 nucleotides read TGTGCCAGCAGCCGAGGGGTCGGGGGTCCAGCCTACGAGCAGTGCTTC. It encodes CASSRGVGGPAYEQCF.

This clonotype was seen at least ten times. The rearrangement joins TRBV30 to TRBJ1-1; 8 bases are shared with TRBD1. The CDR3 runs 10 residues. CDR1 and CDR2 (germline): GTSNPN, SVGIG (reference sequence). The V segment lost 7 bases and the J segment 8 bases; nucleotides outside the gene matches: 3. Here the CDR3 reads CASTGGEAFF. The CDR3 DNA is TGTGCCTCTACAGGGGGGGAAGCTTTCTTT.

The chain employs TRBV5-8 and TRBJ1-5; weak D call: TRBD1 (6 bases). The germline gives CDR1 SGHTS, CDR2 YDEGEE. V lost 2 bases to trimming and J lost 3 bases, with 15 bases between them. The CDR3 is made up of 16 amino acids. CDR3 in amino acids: CASSFTGAGNNQPQHF. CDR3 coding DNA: TGTGCCAGCAGCTTTACGGGGGCGGGTAACAATCAGCCCCAGCATTTT. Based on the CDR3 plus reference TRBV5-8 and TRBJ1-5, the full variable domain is EAGVTQSPTHLIKTRGQQATLRCSPISGHTSVYWYQQALGLGLQFLLWYDEGEERNRGNFPPRFSGRQFPNYSSELNVNALELEDSALYLCASSFTGAGNNQPQHFGDGTRLSIL.

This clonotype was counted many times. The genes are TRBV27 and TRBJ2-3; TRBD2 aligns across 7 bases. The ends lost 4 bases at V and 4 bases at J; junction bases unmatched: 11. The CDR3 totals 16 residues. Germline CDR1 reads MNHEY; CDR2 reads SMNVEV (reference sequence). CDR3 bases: TGTGCCAGCAGTTCAACCGGGACTAATCCGCCAGATACGCAGTATTTT. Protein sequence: CASSSTGTNPPDTQYF.

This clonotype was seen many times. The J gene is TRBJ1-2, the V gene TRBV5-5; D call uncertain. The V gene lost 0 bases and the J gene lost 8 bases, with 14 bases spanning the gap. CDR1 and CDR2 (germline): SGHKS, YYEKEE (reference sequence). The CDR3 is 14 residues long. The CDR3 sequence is CASSLVAVSKGYTF. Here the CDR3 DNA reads TGTGCCAGCAGCTTGGTCGCCGTTAGTAAAGGCTACACCTTC.

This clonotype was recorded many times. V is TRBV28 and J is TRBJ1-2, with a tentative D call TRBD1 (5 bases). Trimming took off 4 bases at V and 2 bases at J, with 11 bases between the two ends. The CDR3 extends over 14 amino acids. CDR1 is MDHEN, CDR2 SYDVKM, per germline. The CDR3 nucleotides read TGTGCCAGCAGTTCCCAGAGGGACAACTATGGCTACACCTTC. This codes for CASSSQRDNYGYTF.

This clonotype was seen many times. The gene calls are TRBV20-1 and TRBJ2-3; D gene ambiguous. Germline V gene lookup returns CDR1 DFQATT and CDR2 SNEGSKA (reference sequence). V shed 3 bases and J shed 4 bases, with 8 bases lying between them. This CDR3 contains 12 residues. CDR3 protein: CSASLPPDTQYF. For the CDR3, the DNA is TGCAGTGCTAGTCTACCCCCAGATACGCAGTATTTT.

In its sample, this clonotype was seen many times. The CDR3 spells CASTLSTTQYF. CDR3 nucleotides: TGTGCCAGCACTCTAAGCACGACCCAGTACTTC. The J gene is TRBJ2-5, the V gene TRBV6-1; D not certain. This CDR3 has 11 amino acids. Germline V gene lookup returns CDR1 MNHNS and CDR2 SASEGT. V was pared by 7 bases and J by 7 bases, with 10 bases between.